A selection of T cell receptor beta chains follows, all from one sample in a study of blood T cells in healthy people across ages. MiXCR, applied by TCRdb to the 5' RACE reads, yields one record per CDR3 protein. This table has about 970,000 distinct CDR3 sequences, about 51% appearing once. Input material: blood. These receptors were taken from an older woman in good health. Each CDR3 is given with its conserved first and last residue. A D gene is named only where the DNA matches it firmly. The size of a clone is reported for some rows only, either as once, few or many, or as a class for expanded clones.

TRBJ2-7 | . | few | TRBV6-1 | CASSESESPREYF | TGTGCCAGCAGTGAATCTGAGTCCCCAAGGGAGTACTTC
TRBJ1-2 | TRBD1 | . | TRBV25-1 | CASSESGTGVYGYTF | TGTGCCAGCAGTGAATCTGGGACAGGGGTCTATGGCTACACCTTC
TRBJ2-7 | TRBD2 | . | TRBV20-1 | CSARSLAGGQDSYEQYF | TGCAGTGCTAGAAGTTTAGCGGGAGGCCAGGATTCCTACGAGCAGTACTTC
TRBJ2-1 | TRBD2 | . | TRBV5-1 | CASSRSGTSDFYNEQFF | TGCGCCAGCAGCCGCTCCGGGACTAGCGATTTCTACAATGAGCAGTTCTTC
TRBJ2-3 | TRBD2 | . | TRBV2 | CASTLAGGPTDTQYF | TGTGCCAGCACGCTAGCGGGAGGCCCCACAGATACGCAGTATTTT
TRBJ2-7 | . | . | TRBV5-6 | CASSPGASWGLNEQYF | TGTGCCAGCAGCCCGGGAGCTTCCTGGGGGTTAAACGAGCAGTACTTC
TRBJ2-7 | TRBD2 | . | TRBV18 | CASSPRGGTSYEQYF | TGTGCCAGCTCACCACGCGGGGGAACAAGCTACGAGCAGTACTTC
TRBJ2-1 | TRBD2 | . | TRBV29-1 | CSVVPTSGRSSYNEQFF | TGCAGCGTTGTTCCGACTAGCGGGAGGAGCTCCTACAATGAGCAGTTCTTC
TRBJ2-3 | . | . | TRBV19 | CASSIQGTSTDTQYF | TGTGCCAGTAGTATACAGGGGACTAGCACAGATACGCAGTATTTT
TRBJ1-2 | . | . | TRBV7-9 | CASGVGQINYGYTF | TGTGCCAGCGGCGTGGGGCAGATCAACTATGGCTACACCTTC
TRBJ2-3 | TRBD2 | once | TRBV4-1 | CASGRGGSGDTQYF | TGCGCCAGCGGACGGGGAGGGAGTGGAGATACGCAGTATTTT
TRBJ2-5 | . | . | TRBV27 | CASSAEGPNQETQYF | TGTGCCAGCAGTGCCGAGGGACCGAATCAAGAGACCCAGTACTTC
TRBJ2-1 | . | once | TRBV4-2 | CASSPRTGPSYNEQFF | TGTGCCAGCAGTCCAAGAACGGGACCGTCCTACAATGAGCAGTTCTTC
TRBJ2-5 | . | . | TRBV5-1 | CASRTSAQETQYF | TGCGCCAGCAGGACATCGGCCCAAGAGACCCAGTACTTC
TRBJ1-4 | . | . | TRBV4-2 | CASSQPQGANEKLFF | TGTGCCAGCAGCCAGCCACAGGGAGCTAATGAAAAACTGTTTTTT
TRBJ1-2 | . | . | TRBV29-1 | CSVERGGSDTIYGYTF | TGCAGCGTTGAACGTGGGGGGTCCGATACCATTTATGGCTACACCTTC
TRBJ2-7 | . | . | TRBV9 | CASSPKVKSYEQYF | TGTGCCAGCAGCCCTAAGGTGAAGTCCTACGAGCAGTACTTC
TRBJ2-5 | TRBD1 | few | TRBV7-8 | CASSLGRTGQETQYF | TGTGCCAGCAGCTTAGGACGGACAGGGCAAGAGACCCAGTACTTC
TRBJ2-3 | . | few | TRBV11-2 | CASSLWELGTDTQYF | TGTGCCAGCAGCTTATGGGAGTTGGGCACAGATACGCAGTATTTT
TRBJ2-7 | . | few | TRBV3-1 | CASSQQQEQYF | TGTGCCAGCAGCCAACAGCAGGAGCAGTACTTC
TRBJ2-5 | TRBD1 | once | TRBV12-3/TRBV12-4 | CASSRRQGGGQETQYF | TGTGCCAGCAGCCGCAGACAGGGCGGCGGACAAGAGACCCAGTACTTC
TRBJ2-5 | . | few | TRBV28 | CASSLQGDAEETQYF | TGTGCCAGCAGTTTGCAAGGGGACGCCGAAGAGACCCAGTACTTC
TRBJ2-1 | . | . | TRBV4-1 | CASSQVVASSYNEQFF | TGCGCCAGCAGCCAAGTCGTGGCTAGCTCCTACAATGAGCAGTTCTTC
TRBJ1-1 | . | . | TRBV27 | CASSRGGYTEAFF | TGTGCCAGCAGTCGGGGGGGGTACACTGAAGCTTTCTTT
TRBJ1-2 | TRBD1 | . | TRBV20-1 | CSARGTGSANYGYTF | TGCAGTGCTAGGGGGACAGGGAGTGCTAACTATGGCTACACCTTC
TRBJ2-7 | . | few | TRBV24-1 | CATSDVGTSYEQYF | TGTGCCACCAGTGATGTAGGAACCTCCTACGAGCAGTACTTC
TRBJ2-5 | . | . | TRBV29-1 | CSVEDGSEFYPETQYF | TGCAGCGTTGAAGATGGATCCGAGTTCTACCCGGAGACCCAGTACTTC
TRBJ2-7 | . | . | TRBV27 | CASSLEPGLYEQYF | TGTGCCAGCAGTTTAGAACCGGGGTTATACGAGCAGTACTTC
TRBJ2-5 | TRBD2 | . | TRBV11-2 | CASSLDKFGGRETQYF | TGTGCCAGCAGCTTAGATAAGTTTGGCGGGAGGGAGACCCAGTACTTC
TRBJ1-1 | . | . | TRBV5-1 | CASRIQENTEAFF | TGCGCCAGCAGGATACAGGAGAACACTGAAGCTTTCTTT
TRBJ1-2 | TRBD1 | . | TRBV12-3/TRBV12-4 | CASSRGQALYGYTF | TGTGCCAGCAGCCGTGGACAGGCCCTTTATGGCTACACCTTC
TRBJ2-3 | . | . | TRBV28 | CASSLEMGRRSVADTQYF | TGTGCCAGCAGTTTAGAAATGGGGCGCAGGAGTGTAGCAGATACGCAGTATTTT
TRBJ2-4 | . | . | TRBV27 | CASRLTLAKNIQYF | TGTGCCAGCAGACTCACACTAGCCAAAAACATTCAGTACTTC
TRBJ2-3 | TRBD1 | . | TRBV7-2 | CAGSADRGVKTDTQYF | TGTGCCGGCAGCGCGGACAGGGGTGTTAAAACAGATACGCAGTATTTT
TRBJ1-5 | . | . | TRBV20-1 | CSAQHPLGIISNQPQHF | TGCAGTGCGCAACATCCACTCGGGATTATTAGCAATCAGCCCCAGCATTTT
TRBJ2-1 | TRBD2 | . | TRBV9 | CASSVGSGAYNEQFF | TGTGCCAGCAGCGTAGGAAGCGGGGCATACAATGAGCAGTTCTTC
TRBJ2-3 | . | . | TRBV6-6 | CASRPGERDTQYF | TGTGCCAGCCGTCCGGGGGAGCGGGATACGCAGTATTTT
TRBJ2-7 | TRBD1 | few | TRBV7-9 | CASSSTDRYYEQYF | TGTGCCAGCAGCTCGACGGACAGGTACTACGAGCAGTACTTC
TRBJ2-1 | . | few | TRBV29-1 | CSVVWRYNEQFF | TGCAGCGTTGTTTGGCGGTACAATGAGCAGTTCTTC
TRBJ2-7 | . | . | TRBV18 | CASSPGAGEGYEQYF | TGTGCCAGCTCACCAGGGGCAGGCGAGGGTTACGAGCAGTACTTC